Included here is one TCR beta chain sequence, with context. Its antigen is undetermined. Here the CDR3 omits its conserved ending phenylalanine or tryptophan, so a read error is the likely source. The record originates from a study of tumor and adjacent non-tumor tissue in lung cancer. Study as a whole: Patients were aged roughly 30 to 76, approximately ten men and roughly five women, stage I to III. On average, productive TCRbeta reads reached roughly 4.2 million per sample.

Study findings and constraints: Tumor tissue had significantly higher TCR diversity than normal lung. Tumor TCR diversity, when higher, was linked to shorter survival.

RNA was extracted from bulk tissue without any cell sorting. V lost 4 bases and J lost 8, with 16 bases in between. The CDR3 runs to 15 residues. Germline CDR1 SGHRS, CDR2 YFSETQ. A modified ARM-PCR protocol with three rounds of nested PCR amplified TCRbeta. TCRdb fed the multiplex PCR reads into MiXCR, producing one record per CDR3 protein. The sample consists of more than 90,000 distinct CDR3 sequences, approximately 65% of them appearing once. This sequence originates from a man in his fifties or sixties with non-small cell lung cancer. V gene TRBV5-1 combines with J gene TRBJ1-6; weak D call: TRBD1 (5 bases). The material sequenced was lung tumor tissue. CDR3 sequence reads: CASSGNRLSDSPLHS. The DNA of the CDR3 is TGCGCCAGCAGCGGGAACAGGCTCAGCGATTCACCCCTCCACTCT.